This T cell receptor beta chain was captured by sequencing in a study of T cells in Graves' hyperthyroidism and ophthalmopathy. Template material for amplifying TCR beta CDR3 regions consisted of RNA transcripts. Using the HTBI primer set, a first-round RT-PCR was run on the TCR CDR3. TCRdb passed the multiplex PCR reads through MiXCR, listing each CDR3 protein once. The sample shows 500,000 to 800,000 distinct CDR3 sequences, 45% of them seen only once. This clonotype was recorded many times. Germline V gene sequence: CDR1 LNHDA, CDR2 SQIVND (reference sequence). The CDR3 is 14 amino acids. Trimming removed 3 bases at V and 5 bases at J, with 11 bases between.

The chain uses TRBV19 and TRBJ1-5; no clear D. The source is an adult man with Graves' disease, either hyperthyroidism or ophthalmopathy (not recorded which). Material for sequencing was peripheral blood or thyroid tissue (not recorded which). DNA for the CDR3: TGTGCCAGTAGTATCAGTGGGCGTTATCAGCCCCAGCATTTT. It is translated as CASSISGRYQPQHF.